The 23 T cell receptor beta chains below come from one sample, sequenced in a study of shared clonotypes between healthy human individuals. The repertoire was sequenced with immunoSEQ multiplex PCR; TCRdb's copy has only in-frame clones and lacks some. Altogether 550,000 to 600,000 clones are present, roughly four fifths being singletons, with the ten largest covering around 12%. Material for sequencing was PBMCs. All receptors come from a woman aged 40 to 49 in good health. Some clones in this sample may be carry-over from other donors' samples.

This CDR3 is CASSTPFWDRGDEQYF. CDR3 in DNA: TGTGCCAGCAGCACTCCGTTCTGGGACAGGGGGGATGAGCAGTACTTC. The chain joins TRBV11-1 to TRBJ2-7; 11 bases map to TRBD1. CDR1 and CDR2 (germline): SGHAT, FQDESV (reference sequence). The CDR3 has 16 amino acids. Unmatched junction bases numbered 13, after V lost 5 bases and J lost 7 bases. Full variable domain (outside the CDR3, taken from reference TRBV11-1 and TRBJ2-7): EAEVAQSPRYKITEKSQAVAFWCDPISGHATLYWYRQILGQGPELLVQFQDESVVDDSQLPKDRFSAERLKGVDSTLKIQPAELGDSAMYLCASSTPFWDRGDEQYFGPGTRLTVT.

The V gene is TRBV2, the J gene TRBJ2-3; D is ambiguous. The CDR3 is 13 amino acids. V was pared by 7 bases and J by 6 bases, with 14 bases between. Germline CDR1 and CDR2: SNHLY and FYNNEI. The CDR3 DNA sequence: TGTGCCAGCACTAAGGACCGAGCGGATACGCAGTATTTT. Translation: CASTKDRADTQYF.

Concerning this clone: This may come from a read error, since a much larger clone is one base off. The CDR3 carries no conserved terminal phenylalanine or tryptophan, so it likely arises from a read error. The chain recombines TRBV27 with TRBJ1-2; 9 positions match TRBD1. CDR1 and CDR2 from the germline V gene are MNHEY and SMNVEV (reference sequence). The CDR3 sequence is 13 residues long. V lost 7 bases, J lost 7 bases, and 7 bases stayed unmatched. This CDR3 reads CASTQTGGGGYTS. The DNA of the CDR3 is TGTGCCAGCACCCAGACAGGGGGGGGTGGCTACACCTCC.

The V gene is TRBV28, the J gene TRBJ2-7; either TRBD1 or TRBD2 may fit D (5 bases each). In germline, CDR1 is MDHEN, CDR2 SYDVKM. This CDR3 has 16 residues. V dropped 3 bases and J dropped 6 bases, with 21 bases sitting between them. DNA of the CDR3: TGTGCCAGCAGTTTTCCCTCGGGGCCTGACCCACCCGAGCAGTACTTC. It is translated as CASSFPSGPDPPEQYF.

The V call is TRBV7-3, the J call TRBJ2-5; D is undetermined. Germline V CDR1 and CDR2: SGHTA, FQGTGA. CDR3 length: 13 residues. Trimming removed 0 bases at V and 2 bases at J, with 4 bases between. This CDR3 reads CASSLTWQETQYF. The CDR3, as DNA: TGTGCCAGCAGCTTAACCTGGCAAGAGACCCAGTACTTC.

The chain has TRBV10-3 and TRBJ2-5, with a weak D call TRBD2 (6 bases). The CDR3 totals 13 residues. Germline values: CDR1 ENHRY, CDR2 SYGVKD. The germline V and J ends were trimmed by 5 bases and 4 bases, with 11 bases remaining between them. DNA for the CDR3: TGTGCCATCAGTTGGGGAGGAGGAGAGACCCAGTACTTC. Its translation is CAISWGGGETQYF.

The J gene is TRBJ2-7, the V gene TRBV7-2, with a weak D call TRBD2 (5 bases). Trimming took off 0 bases at V and 6 bases at J, with 9 bases between the two ends. The CDR3 covers 13 residues. Per germline, CDR1 SGHTA and CDR2 FQGNSA. The CDR3 loop reads CASSLALAGEQYF. In nucleotides, the CDR3 is TGTGCCAGCAGCTTAGCGCTAGCAGGCGAGCAGTACTTC.

The rearrangement uses TRBV7-9 and TRBJ2-5; D might be TRBD2 (6 bases). Germline CDR1 and CDR2: SEHNR and FQNEAQ (reference sequence). The V gene lost 3 bases and the J gene lost 5 bases, with 10 bases spanning the gap. CDR3 length: 13 amino acids. CDR3 protein: CASSLFGGETQYF. CDR3 bases: TGTGCCAGCAGCTTGTTTGGGGGGGAGACCCAGTACTTC.

The CDR3 nucleotides are TGCGCCAGCAGCTTGGGCCCCCAAGCCTACGAGCAGTACTTC. Its translation is CASSLGPQAYEQYF. The chain links TRBV5-1 to TRBJ2-7; D ambiguous. The CDR3 loop spans 14 amino acids. The germline CDR1 and CDR2 sequences are SGHRS and YFSETQ. Trimming pared 0 bases from V and 2 bases from J, leaving 9 bases between.

This chain links TRBV19 with TRBJ2-7, with 7 bases matching TRBD2. The CDR3 length is 14 residues. Germline CDR1 is LNHDA and CDR2 is SQIVND (reference sequence). Losses at the gene ends were 5 bases for V and 3 bases for J; bases not matched to a gene: 7. CDR3 coding DNA: TGTGCCAGTAGTCCGGGGAGGGTTGACTACGAGCAGTACTTC. Its protein product is CASSPGRVDYEQYF.

The V and J genes are TRBV7-2 and TRBJ2-3, with D tentatively TRBD2 (6 bases). Per the germline V gene, CDR1 is SGHTA and CDR2 is FQGNSA. The CDR3 totals 15 residues. V was shortened by 3 bases and J by 4 bases, with 14 bases between the two germline ends. CDR3 DNA: TGTGCCAGCAGCTTGGGGCCGGGGGTTCCAGATACGCAGTATTTT. Its translation: CASSLGPGVPDTQYF.

The chain has TRBV7-7 and TRBJ2-3, with a tentative D call TRBD1 (6 bases). This CDR3 is built from 13 residues. Germline CDR1 and CDR2: SSHAT and FNYEAQ (reference sequence). V lost 0 bases and J 9 bases, leaving 10 bases between the germline ends. This chain's CDR3 is CASSLAGQGTQYF. DNA for the CDR3: TGTGCCAGCAGCTTAGCTGGCCAGGGGACGCAGTATTTT.

This clone was counted ten times or more. This chain connects TRBV4-3 to TRBJ2-2; 8 bases fit TRBD2. This CDR3 contains 16 residues. Per the germline V gene, CDR1 is LGHNA and CDR2 is YSLEER. V shed 1 base, J shed 4 bases, and the junction held 5 bases outside the gene matches. The CDR3 region is CASSQVAGRGTGELFF. The CDR3 bases are TGCGCCAGCAGCCAAGTGGCCGGGAGGGGCACCGGGGAGCTGTTTTTT.

The rearrangement links TRBV13 to TRBJ2-7; D is undetermined. Germline V gene sequence: CDR1 PRHDT, CDR2 FYEKMQ (reference sequence). The V end was cut by 5 bases, the J end by 2 bases, with 13 bases between. This CDR3 spans 14 amino acids. CDR3 residues: CASSPTTRTYEQYF. The CDR3 DNA follows: TGTGCCAGCAGCCCCACGACACGTACCTACGAGCAGTACTTC.

Regarding this clone: This is likely an artifact of a read error, given a far larger clone one base away. V and J are TRBV11-1 and TRBJ1-2, with TRBD1 matching 8 bases. Per germline, CDR1 SGHAT and CDR2 FQDESV (reference sequence). This CDR3 comprises 12 residues. As DNA, the CDR3 is TGTGCCGGCAGCCAGGGGGCCTATGGCTACACCTTC. It yields the protein CAGSQGAYGYTF.

The V gene is TRBV5-1, the J gene TRBJ2-3; 8 positions agree with TRBD1. Germline V gene sequence: CDR1 SGHRS, CDR2 YFSETQ. The ends lost 6 bases at V and 1 base at J; junction bases unmatched: 4. The CDR3 consists of 14 residues. CDR3 residues: CASTQTGGTDTQYF. The CDR3 nucleotides are TGCGCCAGCACCCAGACAGGGGGCACAGATACGCAGTATTTT.

V usage is TRBV5-4 and J usage is TRBJ2-2, with D perhaps matching TRBD2 (6 bases). This CDR3 has 14 amino acids. CDR1 is SGHNT, CDR2 YYREEE, per germline (reference sequence). V was cut by 1 base and J by 4 bases, with 8 bases left in between. The chain's CDR3 is CASSLRGITGELFF. In DNA, the CDR3 is TGTGCCAGCAGCTTGCGGGGGATCACCGGGGAGCTGTTTTTT.

In this sample, this clone turned up a few times. The rearrangement uses TRBV28 and TRBJ2-2; 9 nucleotides line up with TRBD2. CDR3 length: 20 amino acids. The germline V gene has CDR1 MDHEN and CDR2 SYDVKM. J was trimmed by 0 bases and V by 4 bases; bases with no gene match: 15. CDR3 amino acids: CASSSLRLADGSSNTGELFF. The CDR3 bases are TGTGCCAGCAGTTCCCTCAGACTAGCGGACGGAAGCTCGAACACCGGGGAGCTGTTTTTT.

This clone was seen a single time. This rearrangement joins TRBV28 to TRBJ2-2; D remains ambiguous. Germline V gene data show CDR1 as MDHEN and CDR2 as SYDVKM. Deletions cut 7 bases from V and 2 bases from J, with 14 bases between. CDR3 size: 15 residues. Here the CDR3 reads CASTFYRLNTGELFF. CDR3 nucleotide sequence: TGTGCCAGCACCTTCTACCGATTAAACACCGGGGAGCTGTTTTTT. The full variable domain, its missing parts supplied by reference TRBV28 and TRBJ2-2, is DVKVTQSSRYLVKRTGEKVFLECVQDMDHENMFWYRQDPGLGLRLIYFSYDVKMKEKGDIPEGYSVSREKKERFSLILESASTNQTSMYLCASTFYRLNTGELFFGEGSRLTVL.

Worth noting for this clone: A much more abundant neighbour one base away suggests this may be a read error. The chain links TRBV6-1 to TRBJ1-5; the D is unclear. CDR1 and CDR2 from the germline V gene are MNHNS and SASEGT. V shed 1 base and J shed 7 bases, with 8 bases lying between them. The CDR3 spans 13 residues. The CDR3 sequence: CASSEGWRQPQHF. Written as DNA, the CDR3 is TGTGCCAGCAGTGAAGGTTGGCGACAGCCCCAGCATTTT.

This chain connects TRBV7-8 to TRBJ2-7, with 7 bases identical to TRBD1. Trimming cost V 0 bases and J 10 bases; bases outside gene matches: 9. The CDR3 runs to 14 residues. CDR1 and CDR2 (germline): SGHVS, FQNEAQ. CDR3 coding DNA: TGTGCCAGCAGCTTAGCCACCTCGACAGGGTTCCAGTACTTC. It yields the protein CASSLATSTGFQYF.

The chain uses TRBV27 and TRBJ2-7; possibly TRBD1 for D (5 bases). The V and J ends lost 8 bases and 4 bases respectively, with 18 bases between them. CDR1 is MNHEY, CDR2 SMNVEV, per germline (reference sequence). The CDR3 contains 14 residues. CDR3 in DNA: TGTGCCAGCCGTAGGACATCGCTGGGATACGAGCAGTACTTC. The encoded protein is CASRRTSLGYEQYF.

In this sample, this clone is medium-sized. The rearrangement joins TRBV2 to TRBJ1-1; no definite D call. Germline CDR1 is SNHLY and CDR2 is FYNNEI. V was clipped by 6 bases and J by 5 bases, with 7 bases between them. The CDR3 spans 11 residues. CDR3 DNA: TGTGCCAGCAGGGGTACTACTGAAGCTTTCTTT. It encodes CASRGTTEAFF.